This T cell receptor beta chain was observed in a study of memory CD4+ T cells and cytomegalovirus serostatus. The study, taken as a whole, reports: A US-trained random forest predicted CMV serostatus with median AUC about 0.92. The CMV-associated TCR signature appears largely within the CD4+ memory repertoire. CD4+ memory repertoires contained about 40% of the roughly 160 reported CMV TCRbeta sequences.

CDR1 is ENHRY, CDR2 SYGVKD, per germline. The ends were cut back, 4 bases at V and 5 bases at J, with 11 bases in the middle. This CDR3 region has 13 residues. The sort gate was single viable CD3+CD4+CD8-CD45RO+ cells for memory CD4+ T cells. Sequencing used immunoSEQ multiplex PCR; TCRdb keeps in-frame clones, though not all of them. The data hold about 61,000 clones, with around 83% observed a single time. This clone was recorded only once. Its specificity is not known. The sample was memory CD4+ T cells from blood. This chain joins TRBV10-3 and TRBJ1-2; D gene unclear. The receptor was isolated from an adult in good health and CMV-seronegative. DNA of the CDR3: TGTGCCATCAGTGTTGAATCTCGTTATGGCTACACCTTC. The encoded protein is CAISVESRYGYTF.